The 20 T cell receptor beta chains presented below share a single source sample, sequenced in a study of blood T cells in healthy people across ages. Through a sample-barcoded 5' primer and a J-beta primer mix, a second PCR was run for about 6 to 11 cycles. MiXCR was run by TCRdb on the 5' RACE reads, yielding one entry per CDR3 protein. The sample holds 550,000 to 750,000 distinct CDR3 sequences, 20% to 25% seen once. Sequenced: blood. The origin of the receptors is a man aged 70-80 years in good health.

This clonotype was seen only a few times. The CDR3 region has the DNA TGTGCCAGCAAGGACGGGACGTTGAACACTGAAGCTTTCTTT. Protein product: CASKDGTLNTEAFF. V gene TRBV7-3 combines with J gene TRBJ1-1; TRBD1 might be the D (5 bases). This CDR3 comprises 14 residues. Trimming took 7 bases from V and 0 from J, leaving 12 bases between them. Germline V gene sequence: CDR1 SGHTA, CDR2 FQGTGA.

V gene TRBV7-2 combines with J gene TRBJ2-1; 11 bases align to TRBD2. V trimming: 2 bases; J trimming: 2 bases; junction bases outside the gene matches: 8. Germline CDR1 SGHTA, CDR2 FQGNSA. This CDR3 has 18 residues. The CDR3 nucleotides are TGTGCCAGCAGCTTACTTGCCGGGACTAGCGGTCCCTACAATGAGCAGTTCTTC. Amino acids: CASSLLAGTSGPYNEQFF.

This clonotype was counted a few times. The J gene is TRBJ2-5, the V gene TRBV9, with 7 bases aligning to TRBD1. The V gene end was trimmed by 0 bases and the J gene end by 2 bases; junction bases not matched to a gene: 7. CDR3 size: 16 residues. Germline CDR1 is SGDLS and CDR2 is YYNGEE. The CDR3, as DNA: TGTGCCAGCAGCGTAGGACAGGGCTGGGGACAAGAGACCCAGTACTTC. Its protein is CASSVGQGWGQETQYF.

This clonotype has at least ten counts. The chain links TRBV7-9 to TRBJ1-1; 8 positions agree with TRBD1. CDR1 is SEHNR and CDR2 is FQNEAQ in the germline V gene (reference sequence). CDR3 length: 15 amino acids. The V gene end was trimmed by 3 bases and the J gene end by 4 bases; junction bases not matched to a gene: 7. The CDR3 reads CASSFEDRAPTEAFF. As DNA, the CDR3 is TGTGCCAGCAGCTTCGAGGACAGGGCACCCACTGAAGCTTTCTTT.

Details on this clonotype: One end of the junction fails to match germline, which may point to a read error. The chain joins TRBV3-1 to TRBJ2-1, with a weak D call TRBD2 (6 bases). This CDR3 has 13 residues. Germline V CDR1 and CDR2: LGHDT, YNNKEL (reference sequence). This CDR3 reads CAGSQEGGTQQFF. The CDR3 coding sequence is TGTGCCGGCAGCCAAGAAGGCGGGACCCAGCAGTTCTTC.

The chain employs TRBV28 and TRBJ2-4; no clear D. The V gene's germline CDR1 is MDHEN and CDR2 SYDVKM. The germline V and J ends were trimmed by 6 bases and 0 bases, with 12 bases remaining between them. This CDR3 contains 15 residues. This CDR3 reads CASSPPELAKNIQYF. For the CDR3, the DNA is TGTGCCAGCAGCCCGCCCGAGCTAGCCAAAAACATTCAGTACTTC. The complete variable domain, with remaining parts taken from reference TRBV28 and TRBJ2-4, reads DVKVTQSSRYLVKRTGEKVFLECVQDMDHENMFWYRQDPGLGLRLIYFSYDVKMKEKGDIPEGYSVSREKKERFSLILESASTNQTSMYLCASSPPELAKNIQYFGAGTRLSVL.

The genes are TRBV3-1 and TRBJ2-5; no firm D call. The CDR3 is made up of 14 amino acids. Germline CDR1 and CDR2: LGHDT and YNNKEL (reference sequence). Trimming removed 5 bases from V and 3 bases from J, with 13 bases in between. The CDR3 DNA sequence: TGTGCCAGCAGCAAAGGGAAAGCGAAAGAGACCCAGTACTTC. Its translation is CASSKGKAKETQYF.

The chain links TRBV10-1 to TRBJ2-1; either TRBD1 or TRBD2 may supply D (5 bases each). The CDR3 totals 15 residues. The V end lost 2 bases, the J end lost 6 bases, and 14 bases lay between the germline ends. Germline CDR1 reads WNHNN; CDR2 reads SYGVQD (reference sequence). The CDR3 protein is CASSEMLGEGNEQFF. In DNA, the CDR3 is TGCGCCAGCAGTGAGATGCTGGGGGAAGGCAATGAGCAGTTCTTC.

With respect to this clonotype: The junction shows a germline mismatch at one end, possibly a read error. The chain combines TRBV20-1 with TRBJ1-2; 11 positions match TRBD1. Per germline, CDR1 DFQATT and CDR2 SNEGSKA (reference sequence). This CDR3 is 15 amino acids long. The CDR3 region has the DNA TGCAGGGCTAGAGACCGGACAGGGGGCGACTATGGCTACACCTTC. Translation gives CRARDRTGGDYGYTF.

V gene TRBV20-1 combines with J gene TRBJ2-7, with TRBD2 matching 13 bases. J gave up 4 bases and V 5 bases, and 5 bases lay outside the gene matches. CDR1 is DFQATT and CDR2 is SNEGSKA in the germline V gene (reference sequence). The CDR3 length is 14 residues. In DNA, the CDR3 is TGCAGTGCTTGGACTAGCGGGAGCCCATACGAGCAGTACTTC. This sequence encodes CSAWTSGSPYEQYF.

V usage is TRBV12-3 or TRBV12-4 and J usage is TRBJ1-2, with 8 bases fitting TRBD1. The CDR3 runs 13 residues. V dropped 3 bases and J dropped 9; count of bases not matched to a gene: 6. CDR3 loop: CASSFDRGISYTF. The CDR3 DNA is TGTGCCAGCAGTTTCGACAGGGGTATTAGCTACACCTTC.

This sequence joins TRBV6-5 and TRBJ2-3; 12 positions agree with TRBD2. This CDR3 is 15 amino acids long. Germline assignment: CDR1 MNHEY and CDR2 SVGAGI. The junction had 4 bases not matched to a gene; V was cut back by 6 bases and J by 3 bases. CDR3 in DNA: TGTGCCAGCAGACGACTAGCGGGAGTAACAGATACGCAGTATTTT. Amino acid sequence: CASRRLAGVTDTQYF.

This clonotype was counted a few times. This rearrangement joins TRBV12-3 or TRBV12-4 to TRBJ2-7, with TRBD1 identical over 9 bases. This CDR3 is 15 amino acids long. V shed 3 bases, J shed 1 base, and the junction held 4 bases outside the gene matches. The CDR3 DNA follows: TGTGCCAGCAGTTTGACAGGGGGGATATCCTACGAGCAGTACTTC. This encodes CASSLTGGISYEQYF.

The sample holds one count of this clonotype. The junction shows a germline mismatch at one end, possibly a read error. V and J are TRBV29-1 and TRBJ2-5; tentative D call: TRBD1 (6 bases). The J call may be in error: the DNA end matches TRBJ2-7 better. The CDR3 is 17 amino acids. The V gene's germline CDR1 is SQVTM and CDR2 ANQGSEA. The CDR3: CCVQAYTRGATSYEQYF. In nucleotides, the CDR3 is TGCTGCGTTCAGGCTTATACCAGGGGAGCCACCTCCTACGAGCAGTACTTC.

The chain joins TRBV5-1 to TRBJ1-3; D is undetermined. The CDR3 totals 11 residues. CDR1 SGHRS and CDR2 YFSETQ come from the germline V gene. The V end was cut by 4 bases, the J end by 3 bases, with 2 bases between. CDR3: CASSNGNTIYF. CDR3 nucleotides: TGCGCCAGCAGCAATGGAAACACCATATATTTT.

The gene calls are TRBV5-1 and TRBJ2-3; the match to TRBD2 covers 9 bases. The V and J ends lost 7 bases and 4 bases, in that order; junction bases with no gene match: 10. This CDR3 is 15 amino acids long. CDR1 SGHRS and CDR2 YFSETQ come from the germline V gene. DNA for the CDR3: TGCGCCAGCCGGAGGGGTCAGCGGGAGGCAGATACGCAGTATTTT. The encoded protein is CASRRGQREADTQYF. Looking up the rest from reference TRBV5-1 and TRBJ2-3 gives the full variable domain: KAGVTQTPRYLIKTRGQQVTLSCSPISGHRSVSWYQQTPGQGLQFLFEYFSETQRNKGNFPGRFSGRQFSNSRSEMNVSTLELGDSALYLCASRRGQREADTQYFGPGTRLTVL.

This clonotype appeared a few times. CDR3: CASSGQGASYEQYF. CDR3 DNA: TGTGCCAGCAGTGGACAGGGGGCGTCCTACGAGCAGTACTTC. This chain uses TRBV2 with TRBJ2-5, with TRBD1 identical over 10 bases. The DNA end is more similar to TRBJ2-7, so the J call may be wrong. Germline V gene data show CDR1 as SNHLY and CDR2 as FYNNEI. The CDR3 covers 14 residues.

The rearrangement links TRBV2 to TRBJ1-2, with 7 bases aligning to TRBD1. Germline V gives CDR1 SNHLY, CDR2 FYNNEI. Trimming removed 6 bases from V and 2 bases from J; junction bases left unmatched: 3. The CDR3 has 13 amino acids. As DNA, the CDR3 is TGTGCCAGCAGAGGACAGGTGAACTATGGCTACACCTTC. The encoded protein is CASRGQVNYGYTF.

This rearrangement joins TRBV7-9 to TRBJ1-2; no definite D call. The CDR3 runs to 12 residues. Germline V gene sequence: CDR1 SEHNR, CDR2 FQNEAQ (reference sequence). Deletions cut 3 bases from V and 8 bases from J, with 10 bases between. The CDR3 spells CASSLESDGYTF. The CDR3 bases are TGTGCCAGCAGCTTGGAGTCAGACGGCTACACCTTC.

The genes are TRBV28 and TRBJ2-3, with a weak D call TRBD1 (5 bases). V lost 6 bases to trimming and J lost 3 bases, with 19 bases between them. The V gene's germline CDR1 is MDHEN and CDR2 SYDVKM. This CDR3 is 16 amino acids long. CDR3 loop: CASSLLQAVSTDTQYF. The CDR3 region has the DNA TGTGCCAGCAGCCTCCTACAGGCTGTCTCGACAGATACGCAGTATTTT.